This is a list of T cell receptor beta chains from one sample in a study of T-cell memory formation after mild COVID-19. TCRdb passed the 5' RACE reads through MiXCR, listing each CDR3 protein once. The sample includes roughly 86,000 distinct CDR3 sequences, about 13% of them seen just once. Sequencing was performed on PBMCs or a T cell subset sorted from them (not recorded which). Every receptor here comes from an adult woman who had mild COVID-19 (a few samples of this study predate the infection). Cell type and time point are not known. Both conserved end residues are part of each CDR3. The order of the fields is CDR3 length, V gene, D gene, J gene, clone size, CDR3 protein, CDR3 DNA. The D gene is left open where the match is weak. The size field is filled for only some rows; it gives once, few, many or a size class.

16	TRBV11-2	TRBD2	TRBJ2-1	.	CASSPPGLAGGGEQFF	TGTGCCAGCAGCCCCCCGGGACTAGCGGGAGGAGGTGAGCAGTTCTTC
12	TRBV14	TRBD1	TRBJ1-1	few	CASSPGQAEAFF	TGTGCCAGCAGCCCCGGACAGGCTGAAGCTTTCTTT
14	TRBV7-9	TRBD1	TRBJ1-1	few	CASSLVQGQAEAFF	TGTGCCAGCAGCTTAGTACAGGGGCAGGCTGAAGCTTTCTTT
15	TRBV27	.	TRBJ2-7	.	CASRGAKQGTYEQYF	TGTGCCAGCAGAGGGGCGAAGCAGGGTACCTACGAGCAGTACTTC
14	TRBV7-3	TRBD1	TRBJ2-1	few	CASSQGQGFHEQFF	TGTGCCAGCAGCCAAGGACAGGGGTTCCATGAGCAGTTCTTC
17	TRBV10-3	TRBD1	TRBJ1-2	.	CAISGGTGGTLDYGYTF	TGTGCCATCAGCGGTGGGACAGGGGGTACTCTCGACTATGGCTACACCTTC
15	TRBV15	.	TRBJ2-1	.	CATSREWGAYNEQFF	TGTGCCACCAGCAGAGAATGGGGGGCCTACAATGAGCAGTTCTTC
16	TRBV3-1	.	TRBJ1-2	.	CASSQGLGVSYYGYTF	TGTGCCAGCAGCCAAGGTCTGGGTGTTTCATACTATGGCTACACCTTC
11	TRBV25-1	.	TRBJ2-7	few	CASTGIYEQYF	TGTGCCAGCACCGGGATCTACGAGCAGTACTTC
17	TRBV19	TRBD2	TRBJ2-1	few	CASSIPGLAAAYNEQFF	TGTGCCAGTAGTATTCCGGGACTAGCGGCCGCCTACAATGAGCAGTTCTTC
15	TRBV4-3	.	TRBJ2-7	few	CASSQDIGGLYEQYF	TGCGCCAGCAGCCAAGATATCGGGGGGCTCTACGAGCAGTACTTC
12	TRBV12-3/TRBV12-4	.	TRBJ2-2	.	CASILGPGELFF	TGTGCCAGCATCCTCGGCCCCGGGGAGCTGTTTTTT
12	TRBV29-1	.	TRBJ1-1	.	CSVEAHGNEAFF	TGCAGCGTTGAAGCCCACGGAAATGAAGCTTTCTTT
16	TRBV6-4	.	TRBJ2-7	few	CASSDSRTRGTYEQYF	TGTGCCAGCAGTGACTCGAGAACGAGGGGAACCTACGAGCAGTACTTC
15	TRBV11-2	.	TRBJ2-5	few	CASSLDLSEQETQYF	TGTGCCAGCAGCTTAGATTTGTCAGAGCAAGAGACCCAGTACTTC